This is a list of T cell receptor beta chains from one sample in a study of shared clonotypes between healthy human individuals. Assay: immunoSEQ multiplex PCR; the TCRdb copy retains only in-frame clones and omits some. The table lists some 1,600,000 clones, around 98% of them singletons, with about 0.4% in the top ten. Sequenced: naive CD4+ T cells sorted from blood. The receptors were sampled from a man aged 30-40 years in good health. Each CDR3 is given with its conserved first and last residue. The D gene is left open where the match is weak. Some rows have no size entry. The others give once, few or many, or a class for an expanded clone.

d_gene,abundance,v_gene,j_gene,CDR3aa,CDR3nt
-,-,TRBV15,TRBJ1-3,CATSIRQNGNTIYF,TGTGCCACCAGCATCAGACAGAATGGAAACACCATATATTTT
-,-,TRBV19,TRBJ1-1,CASTLIPGENTEAFF,TGTGCCAGTACCCTAATTCCGGGGGAGAACACTGAAGCTTTCTTT
-,-,TRBV10-3,TRBJ1-5,CAISVAGPSNQPQHF,TGTGCCATCAGTGTTGCAGGGCCAAGCAATCAGCCCCAGCATTTT
TRBD1,once,TRBV27,TRBJ2-3,CASRDRGTDTQYF,TGTGCCAGCAGAGACAGGGGGACAGATACGCAGTATTTT
TRBD1,-,TRBV7-9,TRBJ2-1,CASSHGTAVTEQFF,TGTGCCAGCAGCCACGGGACAGCAGTCACTGAGCAGTTCTTC
-,-,TRBV5-4,TRBJ1-4,CASSLVSGATNEKLFF,TGTGCCAGCAGCTTGGTTTCGGGTGCAACTAATGAAAAACTGTTTTTT
-,-,TRBV7-9,TRBJ2-3,CASSLAVQAPSTDTQYF,TGTGCCAGCAGCTTAGCAGTGCAGGCCCCTAGCACAGATACGCAGTATTTT
-,-,TRBV5-4,TRBJ2-3,CASSLGNPGTDTQYF,TGTGCCAGCAGCCTCGGGAATCCCGGCACAGATACGCAGTATTTT
-,-,TRBV7-6,TRBJ2-5,CASSPPGRYQETQYF,TGTGCCAGCAGCCCCCCAGGGCGGTATCAAGAGACCCAGTACTTC
TRBD1,-,TRBV4-2,TRBJ2-5,CASSHDLSGTGKETQYF,TGTGCCAGCAGCCACGATCTTTCCGGGACAGGGAAAGAGACCCAGTACTTC
TRBD2,-,TRBV28,TRBJ2-7,CAGGAGGSYEQYF,TGTGCCGGGGGAGCGGGAGGCTCCTACGAGCAGTACTTC
-,-,TRBV29-1,TRBJ2-6,CSVGWSSGANVLTF,TGCAGCGTTGGCTGGAGCTCTGGGGCCAACGTCCTGACTTTC
-,-,TRBV6-1,TRBJ1-3,CASSEGTKGSGNTIYF,TGTGCCAGCAGTGAAGGGACAAAGGGTTCTGGAAACACCATATATTTT
TRBD2,-,TRBV27,TRBJ2-7,CASSQFRGAYEQYF,TGTGCCAGCAGTCAATTCCGGGGGGCCTACGAGCAGTACTTC